Below are 8 T cell receptor beta chains sequenced from a single sample in a study of T cell changes during pregnancy in multiple sclerosis. TCRdb keeps only in-frame clones here, not all; method: immunoSEQ multiplex PCR. The sample holds under 55,000 clones, around 90% seen once. The sequences come from CD8+ T cells from peripheral blood mononuclear cells, collected after pregnancy. Receptors originate from a female donor with multiple sclerosis, enrolled in a pregnancy study.

The chain couples TRBV11-2 to TRBJ2-6, with D possibly TRBD1 on 5 matching bases. V was pared by 4 bases and J by 0 bases, with 7 bases between. The CDR3 is 15 amino acids. CDR1 is SGHAT and CDR2 is FQNNGV in the germline V gene. The CDR3 spells CASSSTVSGANVLTF. The DNA for the CDR3 is TGTGCCAGCAGCTCGACAGTCTCTGGGGCCAACGTCCTGACTTTC. The full variable domain, in which reference TRBV11-2 and TRBJ2-6 provide the parts outside the CDR3, is EAGVAQSPRYKIIEKRQSVAFWCNPISGHATLYWYQQILGQGPKLLIQFQNNGVVDDSQLPKDRFSAERLKGVDSTLKIQPAKLEDSAVYLCASSSTVSGANVLTFGAGSRLTVL.

The V gene is TRBV13, the J gene TRBJ1-2; tentatively, D is TRBD1 (5 bases). The V end was cut by 1 base, the J end by 2 bases, with 8 bases between. The CDR3 covers 14 residues. The V gene's germline CDR1 is PRHDT and CDR2 FYEKMQ (reference sequence). CDR3 loop: CASSLDQGNYGYTF. CDR3 coding DNA: TGTGCCAGCAGCTTAGATCAGGGAAACTATGGCTACACCTTC.

The chain has TRBV5-1 and TRBJ2-3, with 7 positions matching TRBD1. The CDR3 contains 15 residues. With 3 bases clipped from V and 1 base from J, the junction kept 5 bases outside the gene matches. Germline V gene sequence: CDR1 SGHRS, CDR2 YFSETQ. The CDR3 is CASSSRDSRTDTQYF. CDR3 sequence (DNA): TGCGCCAGCAGCTCAAGGGACAGCCGCACAGATACGCAGTATTTT. Full variable domain (rest looked up from reference TRBV5-1 and TRBJ2-3): KAGVTQTPRYLIKTRGQQVTLSCSPISGHRSVSWYQQTPGQGLQFLFEYFSETQRNKGNFPGRFSGRQFSNSRSEMNVSTLELGDSALYLCASSSRDSRTDTQYFGPGTRLTVL.

The genes are TRBV9 and TRBJ2-1, with a tentative D call TRBD2 (5 bases). The CDR3 spans 15 residues. V lost 0 bases, J lost 2 bases, and 9 bases lay in between. The germline V gene has CDR1 SGDLS and CDR2 YYNGEE. CDR3 DNA: TGTGCCAGCAGCGTAGAGGGAGACACCTACAATGAGCAGTTCTTC. Protein: CASSVEGDTYNEQFF.

The chain uses TRBV5-1 and TRBJ2-3; TRBD2 matches 8 bases. With 0 bases clipped from V and 2 bases from J, the junction kept 2 bases outside the gene matches. This CDR3 is built from 15 residues. The germline gives CDR1 SGHRS, CDR2 YFSETQ. CDR3 loop: CASSLEAGATDTQYF. In DNA form, the CDR3 reads TGCGCCAGCAGCTTGGAAGCGGGGGCCACAGATACGCAGTATTTT. The entire variable domain, with the rest obtained from reference TRBV5-1 and TRBJ2-3, is as follows: KAGVTQTPRYLIKTRGQQVTLSCSPISGHRSVSWYQQTPGQGLQFLFEYFSETQRNKGNFPGRFSGRQFSNSRSEMNVSTLELGDSALYLCASSLEAGATDTQYFGPGTRLTVL.

V and J are TRBV5-4 and TRBJ2-1, with 9 bases matching TRBD1. The J segment lost 7 bases and the V segment lost 4 bases, leaving 6 bases of the junction unmatched. Germline V lookup: CDR1 SGHNT, CDR2 YYREEE (reference sequence). The length of the CDR3 is 14 residues. The CDR3 loop is CASSHRDRANEQFF. CDR3 sequence (DNA): TGTGCCAGCAGCCACCGGGACAGGGCTAATGAGCAGTTCTTC.

The chain carries TRBV29-1 and TRBJ2-1, with 11 bases aligning to TRBD2. CDR1 SQVTM and CDR2 ANQGSEA come from the germline V gene. This CDR3 region has 13 residues. The trim removed 6 bases at V and 10 bases at J, leaving 8 bases unmatched. The CDR3 protein is CSVELTSGVEQFF. Written as DNA, the CDR3 is TGCAGCGTGGAATTGACTAGCGGGGTCGAGCAGTTCTTC.

The rearrangement joins TRBV2 to TRBJ2-7, with TRBD1 matching 9 bases. V trimming: 4 bases; J trimming: 2 bases; junction bases outside the gene matches: 3. Germline CDR1 reads SNHLY; CDR2 reads FYNNEI. This CDR3 contains 14 residues. CDR3 DNA sequence: TGTGCCAGCAGTGGGACAGGGGAAACCTACGAGCAGTACTTC. Encoded protein: CASSGTGETYEQYF.